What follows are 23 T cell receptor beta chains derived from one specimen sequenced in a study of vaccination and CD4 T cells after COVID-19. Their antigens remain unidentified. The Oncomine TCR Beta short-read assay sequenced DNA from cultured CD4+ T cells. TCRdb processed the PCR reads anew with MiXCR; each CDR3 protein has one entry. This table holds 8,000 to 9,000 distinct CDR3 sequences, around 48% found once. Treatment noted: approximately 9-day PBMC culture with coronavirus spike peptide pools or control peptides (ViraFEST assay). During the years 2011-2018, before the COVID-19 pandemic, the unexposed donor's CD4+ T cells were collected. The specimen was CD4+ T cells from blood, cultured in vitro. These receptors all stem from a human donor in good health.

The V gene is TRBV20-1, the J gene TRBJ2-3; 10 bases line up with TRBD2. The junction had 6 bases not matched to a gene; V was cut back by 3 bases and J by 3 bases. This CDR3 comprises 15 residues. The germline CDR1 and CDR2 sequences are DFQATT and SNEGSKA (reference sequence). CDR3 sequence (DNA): TGCAGTGCTAGCATCCTAGCGGGAGTAACAGATACGCAGTATTTT. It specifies CSASILAGVTDTQYF.

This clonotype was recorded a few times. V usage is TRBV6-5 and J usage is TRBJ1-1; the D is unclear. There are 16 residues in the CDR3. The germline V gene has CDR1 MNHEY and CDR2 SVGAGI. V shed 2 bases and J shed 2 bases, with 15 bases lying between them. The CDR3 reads CASSYVRFAKNTEAFF. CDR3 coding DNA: TGTGCCAGCAGTTACGTAAGGTTTGCGAAAAACACTGAAGCTTTCTTT.

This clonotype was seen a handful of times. The CDR3 is CATSRDAGGEQYF. CDR3 nucleotides: TGTGCCACCAGCAGAGATGCAGGGGGCGAGCAGTACTTC. The chain couples TRBV15 to TRBJ2-7, with TRBD1 matching over 7 bases. V shed 0 bases, J shed 6 bases, and the junction held 2 bases outside the gene matches. The CDR3 is 13 amino acids. Germline lookup yields CDR1 LNHNV and CDR2 YYDKDF (reference sequence).

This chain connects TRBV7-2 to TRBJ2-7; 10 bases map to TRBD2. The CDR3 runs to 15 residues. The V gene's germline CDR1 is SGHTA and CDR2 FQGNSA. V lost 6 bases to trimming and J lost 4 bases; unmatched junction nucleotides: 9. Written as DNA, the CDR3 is TGTGCCAGCAGTGGGGTGAGGACTAGCGGTTACGAGCAGTACTTC. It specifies CASSGVRTSGYEQYF.

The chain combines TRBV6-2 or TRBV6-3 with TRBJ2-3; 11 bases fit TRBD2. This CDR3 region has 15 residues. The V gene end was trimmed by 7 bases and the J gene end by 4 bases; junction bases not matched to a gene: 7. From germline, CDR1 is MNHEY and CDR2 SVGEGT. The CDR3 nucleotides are TGTGCCAGCAACGGAGATAGCGGGGGGGCAGATACGCAGTATTTT. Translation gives CASNGDSGGADTQYF.

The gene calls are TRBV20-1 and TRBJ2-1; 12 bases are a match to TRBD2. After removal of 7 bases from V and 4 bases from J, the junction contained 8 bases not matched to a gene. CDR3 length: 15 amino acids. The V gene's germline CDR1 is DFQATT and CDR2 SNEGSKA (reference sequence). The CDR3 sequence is CSVLPGTSGYNEQFF. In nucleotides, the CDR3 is TGCAGTGTTCTGCCCGGGACTAGCGGGTACAATGAGCAGTTCTTC.

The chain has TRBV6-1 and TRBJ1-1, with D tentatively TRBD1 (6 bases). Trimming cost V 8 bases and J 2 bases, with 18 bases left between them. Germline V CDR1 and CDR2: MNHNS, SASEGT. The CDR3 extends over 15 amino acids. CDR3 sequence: CASHPPRGDNTEAFF. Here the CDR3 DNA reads TGTGCCAGCCACCCCCCCAGGGGAGATAACACTGAAGCTTTCTTT.

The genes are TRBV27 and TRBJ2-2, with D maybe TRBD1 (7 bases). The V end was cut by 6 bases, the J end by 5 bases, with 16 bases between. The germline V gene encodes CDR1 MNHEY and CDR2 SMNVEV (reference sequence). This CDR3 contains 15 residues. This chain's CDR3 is CASRIATGRTGELFF. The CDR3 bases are TGTGCCAGCAGAATCGCGACAGGGAGGACCGGGGAGCTGTTTTTT.

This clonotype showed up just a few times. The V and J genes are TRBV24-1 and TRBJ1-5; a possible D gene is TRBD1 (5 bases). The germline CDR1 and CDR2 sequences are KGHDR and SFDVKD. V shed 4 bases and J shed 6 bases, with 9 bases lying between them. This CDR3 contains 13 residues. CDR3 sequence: CATSDPGGQPQHF. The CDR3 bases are TGTGCCACCAGTGACCCGGGGGGTCAGCCCCAGCATTTT.

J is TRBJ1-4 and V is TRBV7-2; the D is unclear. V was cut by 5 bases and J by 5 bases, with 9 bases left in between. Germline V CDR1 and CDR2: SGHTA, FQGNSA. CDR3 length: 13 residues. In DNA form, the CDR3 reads TGTGCCAGCAGCAGGCTCTCCAATGAAAAACTGTTTTTT. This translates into CASSRLSNEKLFF.

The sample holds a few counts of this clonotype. DNA for the CDR3: TGTGCCAGCAGCACGGACAGGGGAGCCTACGAGCAGTACTTC. Amino acids: CASSTDRGAYEQYF. This chain links TRBV7-6 with TRBJ2-7, with TRBD1 identical over 9 bases. CDR3 length equals 14 residues. V lost 5 bases to trimming and J lost 2 bases; unmatched junction nucleotides: 4. CDR1 SGHVS and CDR2 FNYEAQ come from the germline V gene.

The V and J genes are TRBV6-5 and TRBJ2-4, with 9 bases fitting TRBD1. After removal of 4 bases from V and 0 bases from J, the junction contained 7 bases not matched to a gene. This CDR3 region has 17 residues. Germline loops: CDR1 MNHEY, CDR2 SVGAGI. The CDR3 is CASSSHQQGAAKNIQYF. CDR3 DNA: TGTGCCAGCAGTTCCCACCAACAGGGGGCAGCCAAAAACATTCAGTACTTC.

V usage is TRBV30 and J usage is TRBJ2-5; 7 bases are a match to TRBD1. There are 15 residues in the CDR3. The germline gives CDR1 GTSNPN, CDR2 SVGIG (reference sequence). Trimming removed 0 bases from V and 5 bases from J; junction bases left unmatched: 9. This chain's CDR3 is CAWSVRLTGSETQYF. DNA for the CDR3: TGTGCCTGGAGTGTACGTTTGACAGGGTCCGAGACCCAGTACTTC.

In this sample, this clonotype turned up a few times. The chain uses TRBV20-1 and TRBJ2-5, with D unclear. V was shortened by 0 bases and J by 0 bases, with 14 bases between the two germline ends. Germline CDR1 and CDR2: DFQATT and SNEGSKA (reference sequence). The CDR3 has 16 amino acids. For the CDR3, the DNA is TGCAGTGCTAGAGATCTCCTCCAAGCCCACCAAGAGACCCAGTACTTC. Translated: CSARDLLQAHQETQYF.

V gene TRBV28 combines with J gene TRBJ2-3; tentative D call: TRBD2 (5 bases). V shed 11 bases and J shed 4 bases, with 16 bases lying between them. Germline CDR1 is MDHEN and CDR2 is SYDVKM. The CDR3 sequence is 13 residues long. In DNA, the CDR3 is TGTGCCTCCCTAAGAGGGTTGCCAGATACGCAGTATTTT. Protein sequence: CASLRGLPDTQYF. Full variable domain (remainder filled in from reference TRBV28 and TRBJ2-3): DVKVTQSSRYLVKRTGEKVFLECVQDMDHENMFWYRQDPGLGLRLIYFSYDVKMKEKGDIPEGYSVSREKKERFSLILESASTNQTSMYLCASLRGLPDTQYFGPGTRLTVL.

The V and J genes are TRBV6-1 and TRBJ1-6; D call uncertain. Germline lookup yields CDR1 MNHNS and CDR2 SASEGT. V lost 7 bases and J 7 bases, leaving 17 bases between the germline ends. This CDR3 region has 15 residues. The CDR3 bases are TGTGCCAGCATCAGGAGTGGGAATTCCAATTCACCCCTCCACTTT. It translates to CASIRSGNSNSPLHF.

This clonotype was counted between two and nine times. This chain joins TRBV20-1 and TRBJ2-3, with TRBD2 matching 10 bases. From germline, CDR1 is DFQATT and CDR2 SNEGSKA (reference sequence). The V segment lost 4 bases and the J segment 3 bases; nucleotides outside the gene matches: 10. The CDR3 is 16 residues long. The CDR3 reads CSATPLSGGQTDTQYF. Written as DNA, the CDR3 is TGCAGTGCTACCCCCCTTAGCGGGGGGCAGACAGATACGCAGTATTTT.

The CDR3 sequence: CASSLVASGANEQFF. The DNA of the CDR3 is TGTGCCAGCAGCCTCGTGGCTAGCGGGGCTAATGAGCAGTTCTTC. The chain has TRBV7-9 and TRBJ2-1, with 9 bases identical to TRBD2. With 5 bases clipped from V and 7 bases from J, the junction kept 9 bases outside the gene matches. This CDR3 is built from 15 residues. CDR1 and CDR2 from the germline V gene are SEHNR and FQNEAQ (reference sequence).

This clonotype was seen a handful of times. DNA of the CDR3: TGTGCCTGGAGCTCAGGGCTGGACCAGCCCCAGCATTTT. This codes for CAWSSGLDQPQHF. The rearrangement uses TRBV30 and TRBJ1-5, with D possibly being TRBD1 (5 bases). The CDR3 consists of 13 residues. Trimming left V 3 bases short and J 7 bases short, with 13 bases between. In germline, CDR1 is GTSNPN, CDR2 SVGIG (reference sequence).

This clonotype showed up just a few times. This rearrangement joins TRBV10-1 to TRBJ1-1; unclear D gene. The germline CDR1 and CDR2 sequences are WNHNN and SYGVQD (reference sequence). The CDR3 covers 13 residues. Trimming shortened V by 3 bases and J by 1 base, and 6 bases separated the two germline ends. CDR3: CASSDSGNTEAFF. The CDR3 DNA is TGCGCCAGCAGTGATTCGGGGAACACTGAAGCTTTCTTT.

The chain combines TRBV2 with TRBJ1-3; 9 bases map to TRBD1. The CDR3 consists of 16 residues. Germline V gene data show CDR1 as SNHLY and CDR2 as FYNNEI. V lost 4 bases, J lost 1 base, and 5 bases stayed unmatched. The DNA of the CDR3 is TGTGCCAGCAGTGTTGGGACAGGGCTTTCTGGAAACACCATATATTTT. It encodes CASSVGTGLSGNTIYF.

The CDR3 protein is CSAILSGQVQFF. The CDR3 DNA is TGCAGTGCTATACTTTCGGGACAGGTCCAGTTCTTC. The genes are TRBV20-1 and TRBJ2-1, with TRBD1 matching 8 bases. V lost 4 bases to trimming and J lost 13 bases; unmatched junction nucleotides: 9. This CDR3 has 12 amino acids. Germline V lookup: CDR1 DFQATT, CDR2 SNEGSKA (reference sequence).

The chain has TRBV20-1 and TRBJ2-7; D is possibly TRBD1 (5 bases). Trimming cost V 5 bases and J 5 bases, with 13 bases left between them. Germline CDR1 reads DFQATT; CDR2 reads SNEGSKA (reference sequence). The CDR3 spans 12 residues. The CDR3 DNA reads TGCAGTGCTTGGGGCCAGTCCCACGAGCAGTACTTC. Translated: CSAWGQSHEQYF.